Shown below are 23 T cell receptor beta chains from a single sample sequenced in a study of response to subunit inactivated influenza vaccine. TCRdb reanalysed the RT-PCR reads using MiXCR and keeps one entry per CDR3 protein. The sample has around 160,000 distinct CDR3 sequences, about a tenth seen once. This specimen consisted of non-naive T cells sorted from PBMCs, obtained 45 days after vaccination. The receptor set was obtained from a man aged 50-60 years who received an inactivated influenza vaccine.

The rearrangement joins TRBV7-3 to TRBJ2-7; tentatively, D is TRBD2 (6 bases). V was clipped by 5 bases and J by 2 bases, with 13 bases between them. Per germline, CDR1 SGHTA and CDR2 FQGTGA. The CDR3 totals 14 residues. DNA for the CDR3: TGTGCCAGCAGCGTCGGGGACTGGACCTACGAGCAGTACTTC. This gives the protein CASSVGDWTYEQYF.

Here the CDR3 reads CASSELGMGETQYF. In nucleotides, the CDR3 is TGTGCCAGCAGTGAACTAGGGATGGGAGAGACCCAGTACTTC. The chain couples TRBV12-3 or TRBV12-4 to TRBJ2-5; TRBD2 is a possible D gene (5 bases). The CDR3 covers 14 residues. Trimming shortened V by 5 bases and J by 4 bases, and 14 bases separated the two germline ends.

Many counts were recorded for this clonotype. This chain links TRBV24-1 with TRBJ2-7; 11 bases are shared with TRBD1. Per germline, CDR1 KGHDR and CDR2 SFDVKD. The CDR3 consists of 15 residues. J lost 5 bases, V lost 4 bases, and 6 bases had no gene match. The CDR3 DNA is TGTGCCACCAGTGAAACCGGGACAGGGGGGAACGAGCAGTACTTC. It codes for CATSETGTGGNEQYF.

The CDR3 bases are TGTGCCAGCACCAAGGACAGGGCCGACGAGCAGTACTTC. Encoded protein: CASTKDRADEQYF. The chain links TRBV5-6 to TRBJ2-7; the match to TRBD1 covers 8 bases. The CDR3 sequence is 13 residues long. The V gene's germline CDR1 is SGHDT and CDR2 YYEEEE. J was trimmed by 5 bases and V by 6 bases; bases with no gene match: 7.

This clonotype came up many times. The V gene is TRBV11-1, the J gene TRBJ2-2, with D perhaps matching TRBD2 (6 bases). The CDR3 consists of 17 residues. In germline, CDR1 is SGHAT, CDR2 FQDESV (reference sequence). The V gene lost 5 bases and the J gene lost 7 bases, with 23 bases spanning the gap. The CDR3 is CASSQNSGTLRGGELFF. CDR3 bases: TGTGCCAGCAGCCAAAACTCCGGGACTCTCCGTGGCGGGGAGCTGTTTTTT.

This clonotype occurred many times. The chain recombines TRBV5-1 with TRBJ2-3; 13 positions agree with TRBD2. The CDR3 covers 17 residues. Germline V lookup: CDR1 SGHRS, CDR2 YFSETQ. Trimming cost V 0 bases and J 2 bases; bases outside gene matches: 3. As DNA, the CDR3 is TGCGCCAGCAGCTTGGGGACTAGCGGGAGCAACACAGATACGCAGTATTTT. It encodes CASSLGTSGSNTDTQYF.

This clonotype came up many times. The chain links TRBV25-1 to TRBJ1-2, with 8 bases identical to TRBD1. Germline V gene data show CDR1 as MGHDK and CDR2 as SYGVNS. V lost 2 bases, J lost 8 bases, and 13 bases stayed unmatched. CDR3 length: 16 amino acids. CDR3 sequence: CASSEGQGAIGGGYTF. CDR3 nucleotides: TGTGCCAGCAGTGAAGGCCAGGGGGCGATTGGGGGAGGCTACACCTTC.

This clonotype was found many times. The rearrangement joins TRBV4-3 to TRBJ2-2; the D gene is possibly TRBD2 (5 bases). V was trimmed by 4 bases and J by 5 bases, leaving 14 bases between them. This CDR3 contains 15 residues. Germline lookup yields CDR1 LGHNA and CDR2 YSLEER. The CDR3 DNA reads TGCGCCAGCAGCCCCCAGACTATTAAGACCGGGGAGCTGTTTTTT. Its protein is CASSPQTIKTGELFF.

This clonotype was seen repeatedly, ten times or more. J is TRBJ2-7 and V is TRBV5-1; possible D gene TRBD2, 6 bases. Trimming removed 4 bases from V and 2 bases from J, with 13 bases in between. CDR1 is SGHRS and CDR2 is YFSETQ in the germline V gene. The CDR3 contains 14 residues. The CDR3 reads CASSVTSTTYEQYF. Here the CDR3 DNA reads TGCGCCAGCAGCGTCACTAGCACCACCTACGAGCAGTACTTC.

In this sample, this clonotype turned up many times. V and J are TRBV5-1 and TRBJ2-1, with D perhaps matching TRBD2 (6 bases). The V and J ends lost 4 bases and 5 bases respectively, with 7 bases between them. The CDR3 totals 12 residues. CDR1 and CDR2 (germline): SGHRS, YFSETQ. Here the CDR3 reads CASSPGDNEQFF. Here the CDR3 DNA reads TGCGCCAGCAGCCCGGGAGACAATGAGCAGTTCTTC.

This clonotype has a handful of counts. This may be a read error, as it is one base from a much larger clone. The V gene is TRBV7-3, the J gene TRBJ1-4; possible D gene TRBD1, 6 bases. CDR1 SGHTA and CDR2 FQGTGA come from the germline V gene. The CDR3 is 13 amino acids. The CDR3 DNA is TGTACCAGCAGCCCCCGAGGGGGTGAAAAACTGTTTTTT. This translates into CTSSPRGGEKLFF.

V and J are TRBV28 and TRBJ1-5; 9 nucleotides agree with TRBD1. This CDR3 spans 15 amino acids. V was pared by 5 bases and J by 3 bases, with 5 bases of the junction left unmatched. CDR1 and CDR2 from the germline V gene are MDHEN and SYDVKM. The CDR3 protein is CASSVRDRDNQPQHF. The CDR3 bases are TGTGCCAGCAGTGTACGGGACAGGGACAATCAGCCCCAGCATTTT.

This clonotype was counted between two and nine times. The chain combines TRBV28 with TRBJ2-1; the match to TRBD1 covers 9 bases. Germline V gene sequence: CDR1 MDHEN, CDR2 SYDVKM. This CDR3 region has 16 residues. The V gene end was trimmed by 1 base and the J gene end by 3 bases; junction bases not matched to a gene: 4. CDR3 nucleotide sequence: TGTGCCAGCAGTTTATCTGGGACAGGGCGCTACAATGAGCAGTTCTTC. Its protein product is CASSLSGTGRYNEQFF.

This clonotype was detected a few times. The rearrangement links TRBV12-3 or TRBV12-4 to TRBJ2-1, with TRBD1 matching over 9 bases. This CDR3 is 19 amino acids long. Trimming took 5 bases from V and 6 from J; bases not matched to a gene: 20. CDR3: CASSLQVFGMGQGFNEQFF. DNA of the CDR3: TGTGCCAGCAGTCTCCAGGTTTTTGGTATGGGACAGGGTTTCAATGAGCAGTTCTTC.

In its sample, this clonotype was seen many times. The chain links TRBV28 to TRBJ2-7; 9 bases agree with TRBD1. The CDR3 is made up of 15 amino acids. The V segment lost 3 bases and the J segment 1 base; nucleotides outside the gene matches: 4. CDR1 and CDR2 from the germline V gene are MDHEN and SYDVKM. CDR3 residues: CASSFSGTGSYEQYF. The DNA of the CDR3 is TGTGCCAGCAGTTTCTCCGGGACAGGGTCCTACGAGCAGTACTTC. Full variable domain (missing parts from reference TRBV28 and TRBJ2-7): DVKVTQSSRYLVKRTGEKVFLECVQDMDHENMFWYRQDPGLGLRLIYFSYDVKMKEKGDIPEGYSVSREKKERFSLILESASTNQTSMYLCASSFSGTGSYEQYFGPGTRLTVT.

This clonotype has only a few counts. V is TRBV20-1 and J is TRBJ2-1, with TRBD1 as a possible D gene (6 bases). From germline, CDR1 is DFQATT and CDR2 SNEGSKA (reference sequence). The CDR3 sequence is 14 residues long. V lost 3 bases and J 2 bases, leaving 11 bases between the germline ends. The CDR3 loop reads CSARFGTTYNEQFF. In DNA, the CDR3 is TGCAGTGCTAGGTTCGGGACAACCTACAATGAGCAGTTCTTC.

The chain's CDR3 is CSAVANIQYF. As DNA, the CDR3 is TGCAGTGCCGTAGCAAACATTCAGTACTTC. The V gene is TRBV20-1, the J gene TRBJ2-4; no definite D call. Germline V lookup: CDR1 DFQATT, CDR2 SNEGSKA (reference sequence). The CDR3 covers 10 residues. The ends were cut back, 6 bases at V and 6 bases at J, with 6 bases in the middle.

The chain joins TRBV5-5 to TRBJ2-1, with D unresolved. CDR1 SGHKS and CDR2 YYEKEE come from the germline V gene (reference sequence). The CDR3 is 16 amino acids. V was trimmed by 3 bases and J by 0 bases, leaving 13 bases between them. The CDR3 DNA sequence: TGTGCCAGCAGCTCCGGACCGATAAGCTCCTACAATGAGCAGTTCTTC. Amino acids: CASSSGPISSYNEQFF.

This clonotype was recorded many times. DNA for the CDR3: TGTGCCAGCAGTTTATGGGGCAGGAACACTGAAGCTTTCTTT. Translated, it gives CASSLWGRNTEAFF. The rearrangement links TRBV28 to TRBJ1-1, with D unresolved. From germline, CDR1 is MDHEN and CDR2 SYDVKM. The CDR3 length is 14 residues. Between the trimmed V and J ends, which lost 0 bases and 1 base, there was a span of 6 bases.

This clonotype came up a few times. The gene calls are TRBV3-1 and TRBJ1-1; D is possibly TRBD1 (5 bases). CDR1 is LGHDT and CDR2 is YNNKEL in the germline V gene (reference sequence). Trimming took 4 bases from V and 3 from J, leaving 15 bases between them. The CDR3 contains 15 residues. DNA of the CDR3: TGTGCCAGCAGCCCGATCGGAGGGGCTGACACTGAAGCTTTCTTT. Protein: CASSPIGGADTEAFF. The full variable domain, in which reference TRBV3-1 and TRBJ1-1 provide the parts outside the CDR3, is DTAVSQTPKYLVTQMGNDKSIKCEQNLGHDTMYWYKQDSKKFLKIMFSYNNKELIINETVPNRFSPKSPDKAHLNLHINSLELGDSAVYFCASSPIGGADTEAFFGQGTRLTVV.

In this sample, this clonotype turned up once. The CDR3 region is CASSEGAEAFF. DNA for the CDR3: TGTGCCAGCAGTGAAGGTGCTGAAGCTTTCTTT. The V call is TRBV6-1, the J call TRBJ1-1; D call uncertain. Trimming took off 1 base at V and 6 bases at J, with 3 bases between the two ends. Germline V gene lookup returns CDR1 MNHNS and CDR2 SASEGT. The CDR3 is 11 amino acids.

In its sample, this clonotype ranks as medium-sized. The genes are TRBV27 and TRBJ2-1; D remains unclear. This CDR3 has 13 amino acids. Trimming took 1 base from V and 5 from J, leaving 6 bases between them. Germline V lookup: CDR1 MNHEY, CDR2 SMNVEV (reference sequence). The CDR3 reads CASSLLGDNEQFF. The CDR3 nucleotides read TGTGCCAGCAGTTTATTGGGTGACAATGAGCAGTTCTTC.

This clonotype was seen many times. The chain links TRBV20-1 to TRBJ2-5; D gene unclear. Trimming pared 2 bases from V and 1 base from J, leaving 2 bases between. From germline, CDR1 is DFQATT and CDR2 SNEGSKA (reference sequence). This CDR3 has 11 amino acids. The CDR3 spells CSARSQETQYF. Here the CDR3 DNA reads TGCAGTGCTAGAAGCCAAGAGACCCAGTACTTC.